This passage covers 18 T cell receptor beta chains from one sample sequenced in a study of T cells in Graves' hyperthyroidism and ophthalmopathy. The TCR beta CDR3 regions underwent amplification using RNA transcripts as the source. With the HTBI primer set, the TCR CDR3 went through a first round of RT-PCR. TCRdb called the multiplex PCR reads again in MiXCR, with one record for every CDR3 protein. The sample holds about 500,000 distinct CDR3 sequences; around 15% are singletons and the top ten take 25% to 35%. Sequencing was done on a sample of blood. These receptor sequences come from a woman in her twenties or thirties with Graves' ophthalmopathy.

The table lists this clonotype with many counts. The chain uses TRBV20-1 and TRBJ2-4, with D possibly TRBD2 on 6 matching bases. The germline gives CDR1 DFQATT, CDR2 SNEGSKA (reference sequence). Trimming left V 4 bases short and J 8 bases short, with 12 bases between. CDR3 length equals 12 residues. The CDR3: CSATWGEDIQYF. The CDR3, as DNA: TGCAGTGCTACGTGGGGGGAGGACATTCAGTACTTC.

This clonotype was picked up many times. The chain is built from TRBV20-1 and TRBJ2-3, with D perhaps TRBD1 (6 bases). Germline-derived CDR1 and CDR2 are DFQATT and SNEGSKA (reference sequence). V gave up 4 bases and J gave up 5 bases, with 13 bases separating them. The CDR3 totals 13 residues. The CDR3 reads CSAKGVGIDTQYF. The DNA of the CDR3 is TGCAGTGCTAAGGGGGTGGGGATAGATACGCAGTATTTT.

This clonotype was detected ten times or more. The genes are TRBV7-9 and TRBJ1-1; D uncertain. V dropped 7 bases and J dropped 3 bases, with 12 bases sitting between them. Germline V gene sequence: CDR1 SEHNR, CDR2 FQNEAQ (reference sequence). This CDR3 is built from 13 residues. CDR3 sequence (DNA): TGTGCCAGCAATTCTTTACGGTACACTGAAGCTTTCTTT. Amino acid sequence: CASNSLRYTEAFF.

V gene TRBV12-3 or TRBV12-4 combines with J gene TRBJ2-5, with D uncertain. With 1 base removed from V and 2 bases from J, the gap between germline ends came to 11 bases. The length of the CDR3 is 15 residues. The CDR3 region has the DNA TGTGCCAGCAGTTTAGGGAGCGTTTCACAAGAGACCCAGTACTTC. This translates into CASSLGSVSQETQYF.

This clonotype was detected once. The V gene is TRBV6-1, the J gene TRBJ2-7, with TRBD2 matching over 8 bases. Germline loops: CDR1 MNHNS, CDR2 SASEGT. V gave up 10 bases and J gave up 7 bases; unmatched junction bases: 12. This CDR3 contains 13 residues. For the CDR3, the DNA is TGTGCCACCCAAAAGGGACTAGACGGGGAGCAGTACTTC. Protein sequence: CATQKGLDGEQYF.

This clonotype was counted only a few times. The chain recombines TRBV24-1 with TRBJ2-5, with D hard to call. CDR1 and CDR2 from the germline V gene are KGHDR and SFDVKD. This CDR3 is 15 amino acids long. The V gene lost 2 bases and the J gene lost 5 bases, with 14 bases spanning the gap. CDR3 DNA: TGTGCCACCAGTGATTCCCGGCTGTCCGGGGAGACCCAGTACTTC. Translating it yields CATSDSRLSGETQYF.

The chain has TRBV4-1 and TRBJ2-7; D is unresolved. The V end was cut by 4 bases, the J end by 4 bases, with 14 bases between. Germline CDR1 and CDR2: MGHRA and YSYEKL. This CDR3 comprises 14 residues. The CDR3, as DNA: TGCGCCAGCAGCCTTCTCCCGGACGGGTACGAGCAGTACTTC. The encoded protein is CASSLLPDGYEQYF.

This clonotype was seen at least ten times. The chain couples TRBV20-1 to TRBJ2-5; 12 bases are shared with TRBD2. Germline lookup yields CDR1 DFQATT and CDR2 SNEGSKA (reference sequence). The CDR3 spans 16 residues. V shed 5 bases and J 3 bases; nucleotides not matched to a gene: 10. The CDR3 here is CSAYSTSGSVKETQYF. CDR3 coding DNA: TGCAGTGCTTACTCGACTAGCGGGAGCGTAAAAGAGACCCAGTACTTC.

This clonotype has a count of ten or more. The chain couples TRBV6-1 to TRBJ2-7; 7 nucleotides align to TRBD1. CDR1 is MNHNS, CDR2 SASEGT, per germline. V shed 5 bases, J shed 6 bases, and the junction held 10 bases outside the gene matches. The CDR3 has 14 amino acids. DNA of the CDR3: TGTGCCAGCAGTCCACAGGGGTTAGGGCGCGAGCAGTACTTC. This codes for CASSPQGLGREQYF.

This clonotype has just a few counts. V is TRBV5-1 and J is TRBJ2-5, with 7 nucleotides matching TRBD1. The CDR3 has 15 residues. Trimming at V came to 5 bases and at J to 1 base, leaving 8 bases not matched to a gene. Germline assignment: CDR1 SGHRS and CDR2 YFSETQ. CDR3 bases: TGCGCCAGCAGACCGAATAGGGACAGCCAAGAGACCCAGTACTTC. Translated: CASRPNRDSQETQYF.

The genes are TRBV18 and TRBJ2-6, with 7 positions matching TRBD1. Losses at the gene ends were 1 base for V and 6 bases for J; bases not matched to a gene: 9. Per the germline V gene, CDR1 is KGHSH and CDR2 is LQKENI. The CDR3 totals 17 residues. The CDR3 protein is CASSPRSWDSVANVLTF. Here the CDR3 DNA reads TGTGCCAGCTCACCACGTTCGTGGGACAGTGTGGCCAACGTCCTGACTTTC. Full variable domain (rest looked up from reference TRBV18 and TRBJ2-6): NAGVMQNPRHLVRRRGQEARLRCSPMKGHSHVYWYRQLPEEGLKFMVYLQKENIIDESGMPKERFSAEFPKEGPSILRIQQVVRGDSAAYFCASSPRSWDSVANVLTFGAGSRLTVL.

This clonotype was recorded at least ten times. The rearrangement uses TRBV5-1 and TRBJ2-7; TRBD1 might be the D (6 bases). This CDR3 comprises 13 residues. Germline values: CDR1 SGHRS, CDR2 YFSETQ. Trimming shortened V by 4 bases and J by 3 bases, and 11 bases separated the two germline ends. CDR3 residues: CASSAGQIYEQYF. CDR3 DNA sequence: TGCGCCAGCAGCGCTGGACAGATCTACGAGCAGTACTTC.

In its sample, this clonotype was seen a few times. The chain recombines TRBV3-2 with TRBJ2-1; TRBD1, as called in the table, went unchecked against the DNA. TRBV3-2 counts as a pseudogene. This CDR3 spans 15 amino acids. CDR3 sequence: CASSQSGPSGNEQFF. CDR3 DNA sequence: TGTGCCAGCAGCCAATCGGGACCCTCGGGAAATGAGCAGTTCTTC.

This clonotype was seen only a few times. The gene calls are TRBV29-1 and TRBJ1-1, with 7 nucleotides matching TRBD1. This CDR3 spans 13 amino acids. In germline, CDR1 is SQVTM, CDR2 ANQGSEA. V was clipped by 5 bases and J by 0 bases; unmatched bases: 3. The CDR3 reads CSVTDRLNTEAFF. CDR3 DNA: TGCAGCGTTACGGACAGGTTGAACACTGAAGCTTTCTTT.

A single count supports this clonotype. J is TRBJ2-2 and V is TRBV19; maybe TRBD2 (5 bases). V lost 6 bases and J 4 bases, leaving 18 bases between the germline ends. CDR3 size: 16 residues. Germline CDR1 and CDR2: LNHDA and SQIVND (reference sequence). The CDR3 here is CASSRTPQAVTGELFF. The CDR3 coding sequence is TGTGCCAGTAGCCGAACCCCCCAAGCGGTCACCGGGGAGCTGTTTTTT.

This clonotype was observed at least ten times. The V and J genes are TRBV7-2 and TRBJ2-4; weak D call: TRBD1 (6 bases). Between the trimmed V and J ends, which lost 5 bases and 0 bases, there was a span of 14 bases. CDR3 length equals 16 residues. Germline CDR1 reads SGHTA; CDR2 reads FQGNSA. CDR3 amino acids: CASSPRTATAKNIQYF. DNA of the CDR3: TGTGCCAGCAGCCCTCGGACAGCCACAGCCAAAAACATTCAGTACTTC.

The chain links TRBV7-2 to TRBJ2-3, with 9 bases lining up with TRBD1. The CDR3 covers 17 residues. Losses at the gene ends were 5 bases for V and 3 bases for J; bases not matched to a gene: 12. Germline V CDR1 and CDR2: SGHTA, FQGNSA. CDR3 coding DNA: TGTGCCAGCAGCCCTACCGGGACAGGGCAGGGAACAGATACGCAGTATTTT. Encoded protein: CASSPTGTGQGTDTQYF.

This clonotype was picked up many times. The rearrangement uses TRBV28 and TRBJ1-2, with TRBD1 matching 8 bases. With 4 bases clipped from V and 10 bases from J, the junction kept 20 bases outside the gene matches. Germline V gene data show CDR1 as MDHEN and CDR2 as SYDVKM. The CDR3 loop spans 17 amino acids. The CDR3 reads CASSWMAGGETLDLYTF. The CDR3 nucleotides read TGTGCCAGCAGTTGGATGGCAGGGGGCGAAACACTGGATCTCTACACCTTC.